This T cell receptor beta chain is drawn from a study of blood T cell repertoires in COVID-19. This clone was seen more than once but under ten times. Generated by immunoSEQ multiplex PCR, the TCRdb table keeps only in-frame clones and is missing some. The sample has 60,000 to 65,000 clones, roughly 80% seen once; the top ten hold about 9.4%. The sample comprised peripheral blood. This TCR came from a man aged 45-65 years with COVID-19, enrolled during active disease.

In DNA, the CDR3 is TGTGCCAGCAGTTTAGATCCGGGGGGGCCCGGGGAGCTGTTTTTT. Encoded protein: CASSLDPGGPGELFF. This chain uses TRBV28 with TRBJ2-2, with TRBD2 matching 8 bases. V dropped 2 bases and J dropped 6; count of bases not matched to a gene: 5. CDR1 MDHEN and CDR2 SYDVKM come from the germline V gene. This CDR3 is 15 amino acids long. Full variable domain (rest looked up from reference TRBV28 and TRBJ2-2): DVKVTQSSRYLVKRTGEKVFLECVQDMDHENMFWYRQDPGLGLRLIYFSYDVKMKEKGDIPEGYSVSREKKERFSLILESASTNQTSMYLCASSLDPGGPGELFFGEGSRLTVL.